This T cell receptor beta chain originates from a study of blood T cell repertoires in COVID-19. Background on the study: From the United States, Italy and Spain came samples of acute and convalescent COVID-19. T cells, B-cell-depleted T cells, or PBMCs supplied cDNA or gDNA.

The method was immunoSEQ multiplex PCR; TCRdb's version includes in-frame clones alone and lacks a portion of them. The sample records about 140,000 clones, about 85% being singletons. Trimming removed 3 bases from V and 4 bases from J; junction bases left unmatched: 18. Germline CDR1 KGHDR, CDR2 SFDVKD. The CDR3 is made up of 20 amino acids. The sequencing input was peripheral blood. The chain employs TRBV24-1 and TRBJ2-3, with 10 bases that match TRBD2. The TCR originated in a human donor with acute or convalescent COVID-19. The donor label of this sample is uncertain. CDR3 coding DNA: TGTGCCACCAGTGATCCGAGGACAGGGAGAGCGGGAGGGCCCTCAGATACGCAGTATTTT. Protein sequence: CATSDPRTGRAGGPSDTQYF.